This T cell receptor beta chain was sequenced in a study of T-cell reconstitution after alpha-beta-depleted transplantation in children. The CDR3 extends over 13 amino acids. Trimming left V 7 bases short and J 2 bases short, with 9 bases between. Germline V gives CDR1 WSHSY, CDR2 SAAADI. In its sample, this clonotype was seen a few times. The antigen remains unidentified. For TCRbeta, the library was prepared with unique molecular identifiers. MiXCR, run by TCRdb on the PCR reads, gives a single entry per CDR3 protein. The table has some 450,000 distinct CDR3 sequences, 43% seen once. Study-level points and caveats: Surviving recipient T cells and thymic progenitors produced the high day-60 TCRbeta diversity seen in some patients. Approximately two months post-transplant, alpha-beta T cells reportedly originated from several hundred expanded graft clones. By one year post-transplant, T-cell counts and diversity largely arose from T cells that were newly produced.

This chain joins TRBV10-2 and TRBJ1-5, with D perhaps matching TRBD1 (5 bases). The TCR comes from a girl under 10 years old with aplastic anemia, due to receive a stem cell transplant. The sample in question was PBMCs, obtained before TCRalphabeta/CD19-depleted stem cell transplant. CDR3: CASIEGGNQPQHF. In nucleotides, the CDR3 is TGCGCCAGCATTGAAGGGGGCAATCAGCCCCAGCATTTT.